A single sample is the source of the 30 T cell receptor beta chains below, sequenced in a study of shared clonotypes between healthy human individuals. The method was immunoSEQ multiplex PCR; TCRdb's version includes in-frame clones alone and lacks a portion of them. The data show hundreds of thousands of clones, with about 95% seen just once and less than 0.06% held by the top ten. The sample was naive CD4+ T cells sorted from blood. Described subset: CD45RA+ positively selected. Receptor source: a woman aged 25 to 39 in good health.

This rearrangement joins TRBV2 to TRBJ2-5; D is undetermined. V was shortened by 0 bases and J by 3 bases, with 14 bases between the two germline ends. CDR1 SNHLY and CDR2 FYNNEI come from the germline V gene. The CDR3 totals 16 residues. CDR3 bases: TGTGCCAGCAGTGAAGCGGCGGCCGGGCCGAAAGAGACCCAGTACTTC. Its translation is CASSEAAAGPKETQYF.

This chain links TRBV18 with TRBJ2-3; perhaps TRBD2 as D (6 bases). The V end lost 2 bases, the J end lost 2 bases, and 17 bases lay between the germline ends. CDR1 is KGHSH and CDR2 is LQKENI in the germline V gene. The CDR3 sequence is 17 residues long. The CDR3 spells CASSPFMTRGTTDTQYF. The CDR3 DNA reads TGTGCCAGCTCACCATTTATGACTAGGGGAACCACAGATACGCAGTATTTT.

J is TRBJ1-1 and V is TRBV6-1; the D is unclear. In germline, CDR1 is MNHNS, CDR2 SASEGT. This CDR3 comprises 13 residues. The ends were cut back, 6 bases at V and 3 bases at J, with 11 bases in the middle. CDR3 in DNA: TGTGCCAGCAGGGCCCGGAGGGACACTGAAGCTTTCTTT. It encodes CASRARRDTEAFF.

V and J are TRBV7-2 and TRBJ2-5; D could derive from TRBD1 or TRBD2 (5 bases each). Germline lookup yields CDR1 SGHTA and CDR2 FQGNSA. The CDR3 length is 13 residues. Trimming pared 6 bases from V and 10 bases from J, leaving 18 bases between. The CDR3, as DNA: TGTGCCAGCAGTTCCGGGACCCGCCGTGACCAGTACTTC. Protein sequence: CASSSGTRRDQYF.

This chain's CDR3 is CASSYRRNTGTAGYTF. Written as DNA, the CDR3 is TGTGCCAGCAGTTATCGCCGGAATACAGGGACGGCTGGCTACACCTTC. V usage is TRBV6-5 and J usage is TRBJ1-2; D is perhaps TRBD1 (6 bases). The CDR3 has 16 amino acids. CDR1 and CDR2 from the germline V gene are MNHEY and SVGAGI. V was clipped by 3 bases and J by 7 bases, with 21 bases between them.

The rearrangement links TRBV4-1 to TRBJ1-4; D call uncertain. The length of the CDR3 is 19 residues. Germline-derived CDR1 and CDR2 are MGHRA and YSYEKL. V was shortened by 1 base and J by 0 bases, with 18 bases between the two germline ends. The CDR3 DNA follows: TGCGCCAGCAGCCAAGTGGGCAGCTACCGCAGAGCAACTAATGAAAAACTGTTTTTT. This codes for CASSQVGSYRRATNEKLFF.

The CDR3 coding sequence is TGTGCCAGCAGTGAAATCTGGACAGAGTATGGCTACACCTTC. Its protein product is CASSEIWTEYGYTF. The chain combines TRBV2 with TRBJ1-2; D may be TRBD1 (6 bases). The CDR3 has 14 amino acids. Per germline, CDR1 SNHLY and CDR2 FYNNEI. Trimming cost V 2 bases and J 5 bases, with 12 bases left between them.

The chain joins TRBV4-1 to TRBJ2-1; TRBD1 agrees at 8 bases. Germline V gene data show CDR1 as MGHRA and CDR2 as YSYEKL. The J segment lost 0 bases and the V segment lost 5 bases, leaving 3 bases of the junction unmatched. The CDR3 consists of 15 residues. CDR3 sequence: CASSAQGVSYNEQFF. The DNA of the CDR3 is TGCGCCAGCAGCGCACAGGGGGTCTCCTACAATGAGCAGTTCTTC.

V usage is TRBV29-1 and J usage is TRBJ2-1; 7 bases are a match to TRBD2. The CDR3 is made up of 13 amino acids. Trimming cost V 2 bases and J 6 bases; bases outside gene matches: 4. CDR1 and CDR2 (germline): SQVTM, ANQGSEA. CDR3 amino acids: CSVELRLANEQFF. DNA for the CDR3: TGCAGCGTTGAATTGAGACTAGCCAATGAGCAGTTCTTC.

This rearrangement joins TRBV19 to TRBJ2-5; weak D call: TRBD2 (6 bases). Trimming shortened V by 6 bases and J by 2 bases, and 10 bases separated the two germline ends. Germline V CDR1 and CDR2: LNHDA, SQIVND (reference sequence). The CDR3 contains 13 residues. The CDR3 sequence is CASRLAKQETQYF. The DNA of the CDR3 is TGTGCCAGTAGGCTAGCGAAGCAAGAGACCCAGTACTTC.

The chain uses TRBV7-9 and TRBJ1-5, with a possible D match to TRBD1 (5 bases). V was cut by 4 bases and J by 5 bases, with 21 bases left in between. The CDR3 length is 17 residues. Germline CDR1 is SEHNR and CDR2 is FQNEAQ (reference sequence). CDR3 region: CASSSAGGAFQDQPQHF. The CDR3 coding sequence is TGTGCCAGCAGCTCCGCCGGAGGGGCGTTTCAGGATCAGCCCCAGCATTTT.

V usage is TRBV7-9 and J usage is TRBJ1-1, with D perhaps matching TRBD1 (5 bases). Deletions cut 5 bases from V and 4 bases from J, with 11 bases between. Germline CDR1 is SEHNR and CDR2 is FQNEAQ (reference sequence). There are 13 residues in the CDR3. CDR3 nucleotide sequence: TGTGCCAGCAGCCCCAGGGAGGGCACTGAAGCTTTCTTT. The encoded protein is CASSPREGTEAFF. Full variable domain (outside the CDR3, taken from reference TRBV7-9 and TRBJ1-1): DTGVSQNPRHKITKRGQNVTFRCDPISEHNRLYWYRQTLGQGPEFLTYFQNEAQLEKSRLLSDRFSAERPKGSFSTLEIQRTEQGDSAMYLCASSPREGTEAFFGQGTRLTVV.

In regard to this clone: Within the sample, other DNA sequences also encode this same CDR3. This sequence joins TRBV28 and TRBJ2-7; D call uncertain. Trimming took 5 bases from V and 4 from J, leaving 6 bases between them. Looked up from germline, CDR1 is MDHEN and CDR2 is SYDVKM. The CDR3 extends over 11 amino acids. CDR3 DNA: TGTGCCAGCAGTCACTCTTACGAGCAGTACTTC. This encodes CASSHSYEQYF.

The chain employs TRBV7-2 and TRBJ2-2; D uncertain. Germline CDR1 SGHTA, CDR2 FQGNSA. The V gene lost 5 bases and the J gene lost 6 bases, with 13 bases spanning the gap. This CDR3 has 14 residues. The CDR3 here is CASSPYSKSGELFF. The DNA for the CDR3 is TGTGCCAGCAGCCCTTACAGCAAATCCGGGGAGCTGTTTTTT.

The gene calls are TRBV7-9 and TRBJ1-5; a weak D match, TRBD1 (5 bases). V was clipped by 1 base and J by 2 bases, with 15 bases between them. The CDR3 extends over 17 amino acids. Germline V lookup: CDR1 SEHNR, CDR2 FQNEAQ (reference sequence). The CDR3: CASSLGFAGSRNQPQHF. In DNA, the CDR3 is TGTGCCAGCAGCTTAGGATTTGCAGGGTCCCGCAATCAGCCCCAGCATTTT.

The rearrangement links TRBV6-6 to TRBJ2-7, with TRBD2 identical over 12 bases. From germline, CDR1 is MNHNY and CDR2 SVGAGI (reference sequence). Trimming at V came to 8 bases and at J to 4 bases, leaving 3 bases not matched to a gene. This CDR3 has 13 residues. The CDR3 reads CASGLAGSYEQYF. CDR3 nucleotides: TGTGCCAGCGGACTAGCGGGAAGTTACGAGCAGTACTTC.

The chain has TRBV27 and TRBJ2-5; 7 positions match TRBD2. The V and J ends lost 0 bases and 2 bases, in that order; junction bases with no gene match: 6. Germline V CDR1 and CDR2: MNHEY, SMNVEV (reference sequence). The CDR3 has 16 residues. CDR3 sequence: CASSLSPGGTQETQYF. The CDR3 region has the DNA TGTGCCAGCAGTTTATCCCCCGGGGGGACGCAAGAGACCCAGTACTTC.

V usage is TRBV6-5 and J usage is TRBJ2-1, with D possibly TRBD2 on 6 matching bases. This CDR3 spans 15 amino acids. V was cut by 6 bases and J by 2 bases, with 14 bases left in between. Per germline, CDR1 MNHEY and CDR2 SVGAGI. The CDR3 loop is CASRTLRGAYNEQFF. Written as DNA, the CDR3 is TGTGCCAGCAGAACCTTGCGGGGAGCCTACAATGAGCAGTTCTTC.

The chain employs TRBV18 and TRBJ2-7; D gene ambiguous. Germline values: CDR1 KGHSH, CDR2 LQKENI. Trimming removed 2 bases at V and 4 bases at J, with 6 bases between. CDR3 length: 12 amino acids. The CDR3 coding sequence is TGTGCCAGCTCACCAATCCCTTACGAGCAGTACTTC. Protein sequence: CASSPIPYEQYF.

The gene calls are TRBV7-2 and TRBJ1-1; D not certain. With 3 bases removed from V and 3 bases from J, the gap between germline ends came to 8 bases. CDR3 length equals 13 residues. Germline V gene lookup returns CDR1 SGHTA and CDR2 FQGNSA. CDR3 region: CASSLGFYTEAFF. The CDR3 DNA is TGTGCCAGCAGCTTGGGCTTCTACACTGAAGCTTTCTTT.

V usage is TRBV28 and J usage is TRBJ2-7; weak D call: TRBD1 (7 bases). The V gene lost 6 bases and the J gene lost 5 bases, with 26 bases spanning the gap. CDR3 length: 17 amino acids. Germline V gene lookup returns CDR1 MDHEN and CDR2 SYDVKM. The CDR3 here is CASSHPRVRRGVDEQYF. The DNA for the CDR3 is TGTGCCAGCAGCCACCCCCGGGTCCGCAGGGGGGTGGACGAGCAGTACTTC.

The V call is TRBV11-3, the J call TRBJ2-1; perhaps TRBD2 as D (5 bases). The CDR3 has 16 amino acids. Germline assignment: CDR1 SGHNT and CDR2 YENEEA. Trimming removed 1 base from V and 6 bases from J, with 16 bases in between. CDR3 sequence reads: CASSLGIGELFNEQFF. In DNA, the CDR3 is TGTGCCAGCAGCTTAGGGATCGGGGAGCTTTTCAATGAGCAGTTCTTC.

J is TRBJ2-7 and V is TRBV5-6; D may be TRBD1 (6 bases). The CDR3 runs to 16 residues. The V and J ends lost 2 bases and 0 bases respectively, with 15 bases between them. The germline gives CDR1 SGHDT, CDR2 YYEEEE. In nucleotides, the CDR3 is TGTGCCAGCAGCTTACACGGGACACCCACCTCCTACGAGCAGTACTTC. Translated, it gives CASSLHGTPTSYEQYF.

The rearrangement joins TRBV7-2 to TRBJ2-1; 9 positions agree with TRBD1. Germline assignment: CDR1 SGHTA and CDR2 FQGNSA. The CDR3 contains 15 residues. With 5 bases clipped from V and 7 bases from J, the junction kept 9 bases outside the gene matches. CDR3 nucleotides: TGTGCCAGCAGCGACGGGGGGACAGGGAAGAATGAGCAGTTCTTC. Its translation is CASSDGGTGKNEQFF.

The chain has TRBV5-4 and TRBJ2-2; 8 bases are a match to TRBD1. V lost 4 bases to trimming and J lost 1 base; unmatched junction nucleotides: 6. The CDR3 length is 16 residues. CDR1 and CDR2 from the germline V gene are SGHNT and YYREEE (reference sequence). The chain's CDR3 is CASSPGGQGNTGELFF. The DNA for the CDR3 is TGTGCCAGCAGCCCGGGCGGACAGGGGAACACCGGGGAGCTGTTTTTT.

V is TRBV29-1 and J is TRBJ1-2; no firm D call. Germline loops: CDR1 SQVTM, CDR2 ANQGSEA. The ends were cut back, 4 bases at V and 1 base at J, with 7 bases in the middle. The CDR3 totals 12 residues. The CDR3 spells CSVGSDNYGYTF. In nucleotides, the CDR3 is TGCAGCGTTGGATCGGATAACTATGGCTACACCTTC. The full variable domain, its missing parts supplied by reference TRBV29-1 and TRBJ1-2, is SAVISQKPSRDICQRGTSLTIQCQVDSQVTMMFWYRQQPGQSLTLIATANQGSEATYESGFVIDKFPISRPNLTFSTLTVSNMSPEDSSIYLCSVGSDNYGYTFGSGTRLTVV.

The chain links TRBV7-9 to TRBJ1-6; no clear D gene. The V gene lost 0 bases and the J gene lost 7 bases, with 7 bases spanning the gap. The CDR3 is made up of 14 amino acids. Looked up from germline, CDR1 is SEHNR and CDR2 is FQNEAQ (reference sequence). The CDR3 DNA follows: TGTGCCAGCAGCTTAGCGCGAAAGAATTCACCCCTCCACTTT. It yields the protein CASSLARKNSPLHF. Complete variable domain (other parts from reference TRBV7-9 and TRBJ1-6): DTGVSQNPRHKITKRGQNVTFRCDPISEHNRLYWYRQTLGQGPEFLTYFQNEAQLEKSRLLSDRFSAERPKGSFSTLEIQRTEQGDSAMYLCASSLARKNSPLHFGNGTRLTVT.

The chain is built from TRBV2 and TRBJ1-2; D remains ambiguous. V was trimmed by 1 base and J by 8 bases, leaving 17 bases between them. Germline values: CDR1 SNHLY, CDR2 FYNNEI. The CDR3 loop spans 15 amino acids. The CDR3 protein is CASSEVLRQAGGYTF. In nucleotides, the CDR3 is TGTGCCAGCAGTGAAGTTTTAAGGCAGGCGGGCGGCTACACCTTC.

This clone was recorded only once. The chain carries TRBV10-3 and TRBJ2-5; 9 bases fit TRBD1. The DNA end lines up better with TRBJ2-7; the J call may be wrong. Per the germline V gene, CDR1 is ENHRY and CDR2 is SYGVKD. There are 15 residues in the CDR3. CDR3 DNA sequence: TGTGCCATCAGTGACCTGGACAGGGGTATCTACGAGCAGTACTTC. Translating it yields CAISDLDRGIYEQYF.

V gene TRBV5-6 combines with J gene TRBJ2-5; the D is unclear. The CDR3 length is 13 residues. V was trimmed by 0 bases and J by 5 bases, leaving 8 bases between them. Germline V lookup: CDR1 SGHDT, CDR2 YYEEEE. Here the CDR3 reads CASSLDPPETQYF. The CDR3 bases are TGTGCCAGCAGCTTGGACCCTCCCGAGACCCAGTACTTC.